This passage covers 27 T cell receptor beta chains from one sample sequenced in a study of Graves' ophthalmopathy and Graves' hyperthyroidism. TCR beta CDR3 amplification used RNA transcripts. Second-round multiplex PCR came after a first-round RT-PCR that employed HTBI primers. MiXCR, run by TCRdb on the multiplex PCR reads, gives a single entry per CDR3 protein. The data contain around 1,000,000 distinct CDR3 sequences, about 40% of them singletons. Source material: peripheral blood or thyroid tissue (not recorded which). The receptors derive from an adult man with Graves' hyperthyroidism.

As concerns this clonotype: This could be a read error, since a much larger clone is one nucleotide away. This chain uses TRBV7-8 with TRBJ1-4, with a possible D match to TRBD1 (5 bases). CDR1 is SGHVS, CDR2 FQNEAQ, per germline. The CDR3 contains 15 residues. The V end was cut by 7 bases, the J end by 9 bases, with 21 bases between. This CDR3 reads CASIPSPGLGKKLFF. The CDR3 nucleotides are TGTGCCAGCATCCCATCCCCAGGGTTGGGGAAAAAACTGTTTTTT.

The chain combines TRBV9 with TRBJ1-6; 11 bases map to TRBD1. CDR3 size: 17 residues. The V gene's germline CDR1 is SGDLS and CDR2 YYNGEE. Unmatched junction bases numbered 11, after V lost 3 bases and J lost 9 bases. The CDR3 region is CASSGTSGTGGGSPLHF. The CDR3 nucleotides are TGTGCCAGCAGCGGCACCTCCGGGACAGGGGGTGGTTCACCCCTCCACTTT.

For this clonotype: At one end, the junction sequence differs from germline, possibly due to a read error. DNA of the CDR3: TGTGTCAGCAGTCCGCTGTGGGGAGCTGGGTCCTACGAGCAGTACTTC. It translates to CVSSPLWGAGSYEQYF. The rearrangement joins TRBV7-4 to TRBJ2-7, with D perhaps matching TRBD2 (5 bases). Germline CDR1 SGHVT, CDR2 SQSDAQ. CDR3 length equals 16 residues.

As regards this clonotype: The conserved phenylalanine or tryptophan is not found at the CDR3 terminus, so this likely reflects a read error. The limits of the CDR3 on the DNA are not certain, so only TCRdb's listed CDR3 is given. The chain combines TRBV10-3 with TRBJ2-3. Looked up from germline, CDR1 is ENHRY and CDR2 is SYGVKD. Termini included, the CDR3 measures 16 amino acids. CDR3 protein: CAISERPRGWEDTQYY.

In its sample, this clonotype was seen a few times. This chain uses TRBV19 with TRBJ1-1; D possibly corresponds to TRBD1 (5 bases). This CDR3 is built from 13 residues. CDR1 is LNHDA, CDR2 SQIVND, per germline (reference sequence). The V and J ends lost 9 bases and 4 bases respectively, with 15 bases between them. CDR3 residues: CASSRAPGTEAFF. CDR3 coding DNA: TGTGCCAGCAGCAGGGCTCCGGGCACTGAAGCTTTCTTT.

This clonotype was detected a few times. The chain has TRBV2 and TRBJ1-1; D call uncertain. Deletions cut 4 bases from V and 0 bases from J, with 12 bases between. The CDR3 length is 15 residues. The germline V gene has CDR1 SNHLY and CDR2 FYNNEI. The DNA of the CDR3 is TGTGCCAGCAGTGCTTCGGCTCTCATGAACACTGAAGCTTTCTTT. Amino acids: CASSASALMNTEAFF. The full variable domain, with the rest looked up from reference TRBV2 and TRBJ1-1, is EPEVTQTPSHQVTQMGQEVILRCVPISNHLYFYWYRQILGQKVEFLVSFYNNEISEKSEIFDDQFSVERPDGSNFTLKIRSTKLEDSAMYFCASSASALMNTEAFFGQGTRLTVV.

This sequence joins TRBV11-1 and TRBJ1-5; D gene ambiguous. V was trimmed by 6 bases and J by 0 bases, leaving 15 bases between them. The CDR3 length is 16 residues. CDR1 and CDR2 (germline): SGHAT, FQDESV (reference sequence). Written as DNA, the CDR3 is TGTGCCAGCAGTTTTGTAGGAGGTTATAGCAATCAGCCCCAGCATTTT. Its translation: CASSFVGGYSNQPQHF.

This chain joins TRBV10-3 and TRBJ1-1, with unresolved D. The CDR3 is 15 amino acids. Germline V gene sequence: CDR1 ENHRY, CDR2 SYGVKD. V lost 10 bases to trimming and J lost 0 bases, with 18 bases between them. CDR3 residues: CASSHTRVMNTEAFF. The CDR3 bases are TGTGCCAGCAGCCATACTCGGGTCATGAACACTGAAGCTTTCTTT.

The chain has TRBV7-2 and TRBJ1-4; tentatively, D is TRBD1 (5 bases). Germline CDR1 reads SGHTA; CDR2 reads FQGNSA. Trimming removed 5 bases at V and 1 base at J, with 14 bases between. The CDR3 runs to 16 residues. CDR3 nucleotide sequence: TGTGCCAGCAGCCACAAGGGACGGGGAACTAATGAAAAACTGTTTTTT. Translated: CASSHKGRGTNEKLFF.

V gene TRBV12-3 or TRBV12-4 combines with J gene TRBJ1-2; D is uncertain. V lost 4 bases to trimming and J lost 2 bases, with 11 bases between them. This CDR3 is built from 14 residues. CDR3 sequence (DNA): TGTGCCAGCAGTTCCCCCGGGCCGAACTATGGCTACACCTTC. Translating gives CASSSPGPNYGYTF.

The V and J genes are TRBV15 and TRBJ1-1, with 8 positions matching TRBD1. Unmatched junction bases numbered 8, after V lost 1 base and J lost 4 bases. CDR3 length: 16 residues. Germline assignment: CDR1 LNHNV and CDR2 YYDKDF (reference sequence). As DNA, the CDR3 is TGTGCCACCAGCAGAGGAGTGGACAGGGCGTCCACTGAAGCTTTCTTT. This translates into CATSRGVDRASTEAFF.

Regarding this clonotype: The CDR3 does not end in the conserved phenylalanine or tryptophan, so this is likely a read error. The genes are TRBV7-9 and TRBJ2-5, with a weak D call TRBD2 (5 bases). Germline V gives CDR1 SEHNR, CDR2 FQNEAQ (reference sequence). This CDR3 has 13 amino acids. The CDR3, as DNA: TGTGCCAGCGGCTTAAGACTACGGGAGACCCAGTACCTC. Translation: CASGLRLRETQYL.

This clonotype was recorded many times. The V and J genes are TRBV9 and TRBJ2-2, with 11 nucleotides matching TRBD2. The CDR3 consists of 15 residues. V was pared by 3 bases and J by 4 bases, with 2 bases of the junction left unmatched. The germline CDR1 and CDR2 sequences are SGDLS and YYNGEE. The CDR3 coding sequence is TGTGCCAGCAGCGATAGCGGGAGGGGCACCGGGGAGCTGTTTTTT. Its translation is CASSDSGRGTGELFF.

The rearrangement links TRBV7-6 to TRBJ1-5, with 7 bases matching TRBD1. Germline V CDR1 and CDR2: SGHVS, FNYEAQ. The junction had 6 bases not matched to a gene; V was cut back by 1 base and J by 6 bases. This CDR3 has 15 amino acids. The chain's CDR3 is CASSLGTGATQPQHF. For the CDR3, the DNA is TGTGCCAGCAGCTTAGGAACAGGGGCCACTCAGCCCCAGCATTTT.

This clonotype was observed at least ten times. This chain joins TRBV10-3 and TRBJ2-6, with 7 bases lining up with TRBD1. The V segment lost 7 bases and the J segment 0 bases; nucleotides outside the gene matches: 9. Looked up from germline, CDR1 is ENHRY and CDR2 is SYGVKD. CDR3 length: 17 residues. CDR3 nucleotides: TGTGCCATCAAGAGCCGGGACAGTAGCTCTGGGGCCAACGTCCTGACTTTC. Protein product: CAIKSRDSSSGANVLTF.

This clonotype was counted between two and nine times. The rearrangement uses TRBV28 and TRBJ2-7, with D tentatively TRBD2 (5 bases). CDR1 is MDHEN, CDR2 SYDVKM, per germline. V lost 2 bases and J 6 bases, leaving 8 bases between the germline ends. The CDR3 is 12 amino acids. This chain's CDR3 is CASSLIGIEQYF. The CDR3 region has the DNA TGTGCCAGCAGTTTAATCGGGATCGAGCAGTACTTC.

This clonotype was counted ten times or more. This chain joins TRBV7-2 and TRBJ1-1; no clear D gene. Trimming pared 5 bases from V and 8 bases from J, leaving 12 bases between. The CDR3 length is 12 residues. Germline V CDR1 and CDR2: SGHTA, FQGNSA. CDR3 DNA sequence: TGTGCCAGCAGCCGTCCTCCAGAAGAAGCTTTCTTT. Its protein is CASSRPPEEAFF.

This rearrangement joins TRBV10-3 to TRBJ1-1, with D maybe TRBD1 (6 bases). This CDR3 contains 14 residues. In germline, CDR1 is ENHRY, CDR2 SYGVKD. V gave up 5 bases and J gave up 4 bases, with 14 bases separating them. The CDR3 DNA sequence: TGTGCCATCAGTTACTCGCAGGGGTTCACTGAAGCTTTCTTT. It yields the protein CAISYSQGFTEAFF.

The chain is built from TRBV25-1 and TRBJ1-1, with D possibly being TRBD1 (5 bases). The CDR3 has 13 residues. Trimming took 3 bases from V and 4 from J, leaving 9 bases between them. Per the germline V gene, CDR1 is MGHDK and CDR2 is SYGVNS. The CDR3 protein is CASSEPGATEAFF. CDR3 DNA sequence: TGTGCCAGCAGTGAGCCCGGGGCCACTGAAGCTTTCTTT.

Worth noting for this clonotype: Since no conserved phenylalanine or tryptophan closes the CDR3, a read error is the likely cause. This chain uses TRBV11-1 with TRBJ1-2; no clear D. This CDR3 has 16 residues. Germline V lookup: CDR1 SGHAT, CDR2 FQDESV (reference sequence). V lost 2 bases and J lost 4, with 17 bases in between. The CDR3 DNA follows: TGTGCCAGCAGCTTACTCGGGAGGAGTGGTCGCTATGGCTACACCCTC. Encoded protein: CASSLLGRSGRYGYTL.

In its sample, this clonotype was seen many times. V usage is TRBV11-2 and J usage is TRBJ2-6; D might be TRBD2 (6 bases). Trimming pared 5 bases from V and 1 base from J, leaving 21 bases between. The CDR3 has 19 amino acids. Germline V gene sequence: CDR1 SGHAT, CDR2 FQNNGV. The CDR3 coding sequence is TGTGCCAGCAGCCAGAGTGGTGGATCGGGGGTGTCTGGGGCCAACGTCCTGACTTTC. Translated: CASSQSGGSGVSGANVLTF.

V gene TRBV7-8 combines with J gene TRBJ2-7, with a weak D call TRBD1 (5 bases). Germline values: CDR1 SGHVS, CDR2 FQNEAQ. This CDR3 spans 14 amino acids. V gave up 3 bases and J gave up 4 bases, with 13 bases separating them. CDR3 loop: CASSLVGPEYEQYF. In DNA, the CDR3 is TGTGCCAGCAGCTTGGTGGGGCCAGAATACGAGCAGTACTTC.

The J gene is TRBJ2-5, the V gene TRBV7-8; 13 nucleotides agree with TRBD2. CDR1 and CDR2 from the germline V gene are SGHVS and FQNEAQ. The CDR3 is 15 amino acids. V was pared by 5 bases and J by 3 bases, with 3 bases of the junction left unmatched. For the CDR3, the DNA is TGTGCCAGCAGCACTAGCGGGAGGGCGGAAGAGACCCAGTACTTC. Translated: CASSTSGRAEETQYF.

With respect to this clonotype: The junction differs from germline at one of its ends, possibly a read error. The rearrangement links TRBV10-3 to TRBJ2-5, with D unclear. The CDR3 totals 17 residues. Germline V gene data show CDR1 as ENHRY and CDR2 as SYGVKD. Here the CDR3 DNA reads TGTGCCAGCAGTTACCCCGCGGAGACTCTTCGGCAAGAGACCCAGTACTTC. This codes for CASSYPAETLRQETQYF.

This clonotype was counted ten times or more. J is TRBJ1-6 and V is TRBV7-2; 9 bases are shared with TRBD1. The CDR3 loop spans 15 amino acids. V dropped 5 bases and J dropped 10; count of bases not matched to a gene: 9. The V gene's germline CDR1 is SGHTA and CDR2 FQGNSA. CDR3 coding DNA: TGTGCCAGCAGCCTTACAGGGGGCGCGCACTCACCCCTCCACTTT. Its protein is CASSLTGGAHSPLHF.

This clonotype was observed at least ten times. The chain carries TRBV24-1 and TRBJ2-2; unclear D gene. The germline V gene encodes CDR1 KGHDR and CDR2 SFDVKD. The CDR3 contains 14 residues. The V gene lost 6 bases and the J gene lost 0 bases, with 7 bases spanning the gap. The CDR3 DNA sequence: TGTGCCACCAGTCCGGCTGCGAACACCGGGGAGCTGTTTTTT. Residues: CATSPAANTGELFF.

This clonotype was counted between two and nine times. V usage is TRBV13 and J usage is TRBJ1-1; 9 nucleotides line up with TRBD1. CDR3 length: 15 amino acids. CDR1 is PRHDT and CDR2 is FYEKMQ in the germline V gene (reference sequence). Trimming took 5 bases from V and 4 from J; bases not matched to a gene: 8. CDR3 nucleotides: TGTGCCAGCAGCACGTACAGGGGGCTGAGCACTGAAGCTTTCTTT. This translates into CASSTYRGLSTEAFF.